The text below deals with one T cell receptor (beta chain). In the original analysis: Reference gene primer amplification in the assay estimated nucleated cell counts. Libraries were prepared by immunoSEQ multiplex PCR; TCRdb keeps only in-frame clonotypes and omits some of them. V and J calls and clone size are given by that table; D and trimming were obtained from the DNA. The data contain tens of thousands of clones, roughly 89% of them singletons. This specimen comes from a study of blood T cell repertoires in COVID-19. As for the study in general: COVID-19 samples collected from the United States, Italy and Spain covered acute and convalescent phases. T cells, B-cell-depleted T cells, or PBMCs provided the cDNA or gDNA that served as material.

Specimen: peripheral blood. The receptor was isolated from a man aged 50 to 60 with active COVID-19.

The DNA for the CDR3 is TGTGCCAGCACCCCGAGGTCAGGGGATACGATTACGACCAAAAACATTCAGTACTTC. Residues: CASTPRSGDTITTKNIQYF. This chain connects TRBV2 to TRBJ2-4; perhaps TRBD1 as D (6 bases). The V end lost 7 bases, the J end lost 2 bases, and 27 bases lay between the germline ends. The germline gives CDR1 SNHLY, CDR2 FYNNEI. This CDR3 is built from 19 residues.